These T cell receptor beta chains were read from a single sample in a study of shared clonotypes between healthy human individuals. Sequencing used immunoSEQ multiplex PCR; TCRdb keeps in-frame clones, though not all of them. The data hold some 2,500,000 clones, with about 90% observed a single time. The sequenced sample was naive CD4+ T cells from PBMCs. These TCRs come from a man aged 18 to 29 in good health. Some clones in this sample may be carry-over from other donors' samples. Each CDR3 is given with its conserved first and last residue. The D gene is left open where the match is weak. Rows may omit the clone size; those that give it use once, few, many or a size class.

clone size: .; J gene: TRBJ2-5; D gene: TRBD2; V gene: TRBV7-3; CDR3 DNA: TGTGCCAGCAGCTTAACGGGGACTAGCGCCCAAGAGACCCAGTACTTC; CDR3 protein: CASSLTGTSAQETQYF
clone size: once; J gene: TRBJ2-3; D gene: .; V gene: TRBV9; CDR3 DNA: TGTGCCAGCAGCGTAGTGGCCTTGACAGATACGCAGTATTTT; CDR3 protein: CASSVVALTDTQYF
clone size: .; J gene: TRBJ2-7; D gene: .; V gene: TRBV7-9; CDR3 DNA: TGTGCCAGCAGCCCGGGATTCACAGGGATACACATCTACGAGCAGTACTTC; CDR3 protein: CASSPGFTGIHIYEQYF
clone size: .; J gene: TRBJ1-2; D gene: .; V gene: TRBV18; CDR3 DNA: TGTGCCAGCTCACCCGAGGGGACGCGCTATGGCTACACCTTC; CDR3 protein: CASSPEGTRYGYTF
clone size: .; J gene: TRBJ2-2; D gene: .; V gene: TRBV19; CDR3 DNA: TGTGCCAGTACAGCTGGGAACGCCGGGGAGCTGTTTTTT; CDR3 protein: CASTAGNAGELFF
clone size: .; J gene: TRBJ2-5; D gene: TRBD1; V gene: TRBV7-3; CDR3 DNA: TGTGCCAGCAGCTTCTCCGGACAGGGAGGCGAGACCCAGTACTTC; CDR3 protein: CASSFSGQGGETQYF
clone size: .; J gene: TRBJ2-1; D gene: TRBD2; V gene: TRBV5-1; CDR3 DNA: TGCGCCAGCAGCTTAGGCGGGAGAGGGTACAATGAGCAGTTCTTC; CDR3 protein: CASSLGGRGYNEQFF
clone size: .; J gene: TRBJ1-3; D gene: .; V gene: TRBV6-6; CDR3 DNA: TGTGCCAGCAGCCTATTCCAGGGGAGCTCTGGAAACACCATATATTTT; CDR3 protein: CASSLFQGSSGNTIYF
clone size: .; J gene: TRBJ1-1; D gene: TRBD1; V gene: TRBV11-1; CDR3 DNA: TGTGCCAGCAGCGACCTGACACAGGGGATGAACACTGAAGCTTTCTTT; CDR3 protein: CASSDLTQGMNTEAFF
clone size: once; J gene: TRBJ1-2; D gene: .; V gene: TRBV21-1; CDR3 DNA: TGTGCCAGCAGCAAAGATGGGCAGGGTTGTGGCTACACCTTC; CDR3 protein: CASSKDGQGCGYTF
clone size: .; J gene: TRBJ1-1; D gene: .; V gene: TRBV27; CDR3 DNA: TGTGCCAGCAGTTTGCGTCAGGTGAGGTACACTGAAGCTTTCTTT; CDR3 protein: CASSLRQVRYTEAFF
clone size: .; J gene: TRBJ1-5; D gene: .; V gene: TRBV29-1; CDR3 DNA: TGCAGCGTGGGGTGGAATGGTCAGCCCCAGCATTTT; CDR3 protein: CSVGWNGQPQHF
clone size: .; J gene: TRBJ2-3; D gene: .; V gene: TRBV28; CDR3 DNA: TGTGCCAGCAGTTTAGTAGCCACAGATACGCAGTATTTT; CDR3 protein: CASSLVATDTQYF
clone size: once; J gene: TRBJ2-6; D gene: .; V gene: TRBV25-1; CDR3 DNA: TGTGCCAGCAGTGAACTCGGGGCCCAAAGTGGGGCCAACGTCCTGACTTTC; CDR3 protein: CASSELGAQSGANVLTF
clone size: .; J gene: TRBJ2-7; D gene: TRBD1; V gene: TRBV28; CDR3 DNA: TGTGCCAGCAGAAATGCAGGGGGTGACTACGAGCAGTACTTC; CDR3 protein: CASRNAGGDYEQYF
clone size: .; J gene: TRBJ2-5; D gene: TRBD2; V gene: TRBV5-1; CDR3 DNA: TGCGCCAGCAGCTTGGGCAAGACTAGCACACAAGAGACCCAGTACTTC; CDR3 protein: CASSLGKTSTQETQYF
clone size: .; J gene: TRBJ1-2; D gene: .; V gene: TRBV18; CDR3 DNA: TGTGCCAGCTCACCCGACAGGAATAACTATGGCTACACCTTC; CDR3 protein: CASSPDRNNYGYTF
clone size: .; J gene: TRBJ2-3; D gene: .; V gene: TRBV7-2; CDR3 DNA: TGTGCCAGCAGCTTTGGAGCGGCCACAGGAAATAACGCAGATACGCAGTATTTT; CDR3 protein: CASSFGAATGNNADTQYF
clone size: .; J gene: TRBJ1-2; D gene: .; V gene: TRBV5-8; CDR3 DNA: TGTGCCAGCAGCCTGGTCTTTGGAGGCTACACCTTC; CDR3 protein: CASSLVFGGYTF
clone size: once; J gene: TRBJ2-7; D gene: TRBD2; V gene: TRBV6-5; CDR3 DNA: TGTGCCAGCAGTTACTCGGGGCCTAGCGGGACGGGAGAGCAGTACTTC; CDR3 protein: CASSYSGPSGTGEQYF
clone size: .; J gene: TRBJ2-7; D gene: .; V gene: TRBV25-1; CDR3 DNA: TGTGCCAGCAGTGTTAGGGGAGCCCACGAGCAGTACTTC; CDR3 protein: CASSVRGAHEQYF
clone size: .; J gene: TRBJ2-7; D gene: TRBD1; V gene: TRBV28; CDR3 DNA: TGTGCCAGCGGGACAGGCCCCCCCTACGAGCAGTACTTC; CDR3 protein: CASGTGPPYEQYF
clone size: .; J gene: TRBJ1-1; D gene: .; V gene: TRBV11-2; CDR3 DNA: TGTGCCAGCAATATCTGGGCGAACACTGAAGCTTTCTTT; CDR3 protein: CASNIWANTEAFF
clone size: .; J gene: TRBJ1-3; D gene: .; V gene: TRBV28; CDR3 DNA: TGTGCCAGCACCCCTAATAGTCGTGGAAACACCATATATTTT; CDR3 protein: CASTPNSRGNTIYF
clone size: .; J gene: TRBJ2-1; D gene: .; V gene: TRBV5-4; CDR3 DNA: TGTGCCAGCAGCCCTGTTTCCTACAATGAGCAGTTCTTC; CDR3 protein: CASSPVSYNEQFF
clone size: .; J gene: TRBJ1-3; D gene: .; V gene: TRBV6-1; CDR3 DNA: TGTGCCAGCAGTGAATACGGAAACACCATATATTTT; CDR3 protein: CASSEYGNTIYF
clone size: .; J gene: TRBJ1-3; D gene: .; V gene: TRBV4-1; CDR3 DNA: TGCGCCAGCAGACCGGTGGGGGGGGCCTCTGGAAACACCATATATTTT; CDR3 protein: CASRPVGGASGNTIYF